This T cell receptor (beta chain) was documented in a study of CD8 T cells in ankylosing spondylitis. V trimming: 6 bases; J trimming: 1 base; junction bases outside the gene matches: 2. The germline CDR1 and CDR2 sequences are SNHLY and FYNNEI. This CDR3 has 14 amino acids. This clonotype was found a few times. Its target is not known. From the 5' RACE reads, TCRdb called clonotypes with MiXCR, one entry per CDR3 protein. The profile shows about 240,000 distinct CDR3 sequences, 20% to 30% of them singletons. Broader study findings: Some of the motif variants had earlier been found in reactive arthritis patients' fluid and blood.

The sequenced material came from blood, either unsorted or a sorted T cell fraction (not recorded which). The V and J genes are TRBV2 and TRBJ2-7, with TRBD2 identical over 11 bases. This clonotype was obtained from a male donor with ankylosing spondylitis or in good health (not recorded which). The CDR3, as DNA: TGTGCCAGCAGCCGGACTAGCGGGTCCTACGAGCAGTACTTC. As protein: CASSRTSGSYEQYF.